What follows are 23 T cell receptor beta chains derived from one specimen sequenced in a study of cytomegalovirus exposure and HLA in healthy donors. The PCR made use of 60 Vbeta and 13 Jbeta primers. Method: immunoSEQ multiplex PCR; TCRdb's copy keeps in-frame clones and lacks some. The repertoire has under 200,000 clones, roughly 79% of them found once; the top ten carry about 2.9%. Input material: PBMCs. Receptors were obtained from a woman between 50 and 59 years old in good health and CMV-seropositive.

This clone was found once. The chain combines TRBV5-1 with TRBJ1-2; D not certain. V lost 4 bases to trimming and J lost 3 bases, with 10 bases between them. In germline, CDR1 is SGHRS, CDR2 YFSETQ. The CDR3 is made up of 13 amino acids. CDR3 nucleotides: TGCGCCAGCAGCCCGGGAGACGACTATGGCTACACCTTC. This encodes CASSPGDDYGYTF.

The chain joins TRBV29-1 to TRBJ2-1; TRBD2 agrees at 7 bases. Looked up from germline, CDR1 is SQVTM and CDR2 is ANQGSEA. The J segment lost 9 bases and the V segment lost 2 bases, leaving 16 bases of the junction unmatched. The CDR3 runs to 16 residues. The chain's CDR3 is CSVEYTLAVARGEQFF. The CDR3 region has the DNA TGCAGCGTTGAATATACCCTAGCGGTCGCTAGGGGTGAGCAGTTCTTC.

The chain employs TRBV7-2 and TRBJ1-2, with 9 bases that match TRBD1. J lost 4 bases, V lost 1 base, and 10 bases had no gene match. Germline V lookup: CDR1 SGHTA, CDR2 FQGNSA. This CDR3 region has 17 residues. The CDR3 protein is CASSLGAGTGSGYGYTF. The CDR3 DNA follows: TGTGCCAGCAGCTTAGGGGCCGGGACAGGGTCTGGCTATGGCTACACCTTC.

The chain has TRBV2 and TRBJ2-5, with D unclear. Judging by the DNA end, TRBJ2-7 fits better; the J call may be wrong. In germline, CDR1 is SNHLY, CDR2 FYNNEI. This CDR3 region has 12 residues. CDR3 residues: CASSQDTYEQYF. CDR3 nucleotide sequence: TGTGCCAGCAGCCAAGACACCTACGAGCAGTACTTC.

The V gene is TRBV5-4, the J gene TRBJ2-2; 9 bases are shared with TRBD2. Germline CDR1 is SGHNT and CDR2 is YYREEE (reference sequence). The CDR3 has 15 amino acids. The V gene end was trimmed by 7 bases and the J gene end by 1 base; junction bases not matched to a gene: 5. The CDR3 is CASQKTSGNTGELFF. As DNA, the CDR3 is TGTGCCAGCCAGAAGACTAGCGGGAACACCGGGGAGCTGTTTTTT.

This clone has only a few counts. This sample also contains other DNA sequences that code for the same CDR3. The chain couples TRBV4-3 to TRBJ1-1, with D unresolved. This CDR3 has 15 residues. CDR1 is LGHNA and CDR2 is YSLEER in the germline V gene. Trimming pared 0 bases from V and 1 base from J, leaving 9 bases between. CDR3 sequence (DNA): TGCGCCAGCAGCCAAGATAAGGGAGGGAACACTGAAGCTTTCTTT. This codes for CASSQDKGGNTEAFF.

The chain carries TRBV28 and TRBJ2-7; D may be TRBD1 (5 bases). Germline CDR1 reads MDHEN; CDR2 reads SYDVKM. V gave up 2 bases and J gave up 6 bases, with 14 bases separating them. The CDR3 is 14 residues long. The CDR3 spells CASSLTQGAREQYF. The CDR3 region has the DNA TGTGCCAGCAGTTTAACCCAAGGGGCCCGCGAGCAGTACTTC.

As concerns this clone: In the same sample, other DNA sequences code for this CDR3. The V and J genes are TRBV9 and TRBJ2-1; 12 bases are a match to TRBD2. The germline CDR1 and CDR2 sequences are SGDLS and YYNGEE. The CDR3 has 16 amino acids. V was pared by 4 bases and J by 6 bases, with 8 bases of the junction left unmatched. As DNA, the CDR3 is TGTGCCAGCAGCCCTACGCTAGCGGGAGGGTTCAATGAGCAGTTCTTC. This translates into CASSPTLAGGFNEQFF.

The chain carries TRBV14 and TRBJ2-2; 7 bases align to TRBD2. This CDR3 is built from 17 residues. V was clipped by 4 bases and J by 4 bases; unmatched bases: 12. Looked up from germline, CDR1 is SGHDN and CDR2 is FVKESK. The CDR3 sequence is CASSRLLLSGVTGELFF. As DNA, the CDR3 is TGTGCCAGCAGCCGTCTGTTACTAAGCGGGGTCACCGGGGAGCTGTTTTTT.

The chain couples TRBV6-5 to TRBJ2-3, with D perhaps matching TRBD2 (5 bases). V lost 5 bases, J lost 0 bases, and 12 bases lay in between. This CDR3 comprises 15 residues. Germline CDR1 is MNHEY and CDR2 is SVGAGI. The CDR3 nucleotides are TGTGCCAGCAGTCGGGTGACTACGAGCACAGATACGCAGTATTTT. Amino acids: CASSRVTTSTDTQYF.

This clone has only a few counts. Other DNA sequences in the sample encode the same CDR3. This sequence joins TRBV7-9 and TRBJ2-7, with TRBD1 matching over 7 bases. The CDR3 covers 12 residues. V was clipped by 5 bases and J by 3 bases; unmatched bases: 1. Germline V lookup: CDR1 SEHNR, CDR2 FQNEAQ (reference sequence). The CDR3 region has the DNA TGTGCCAGCAGCAGGACAGGCTACGAGCAGTACTTC. Residues: CASSRTGYEQYF.

The chain couples TRBV7-9 to TRBJ2-7, with a tentative D call TRBD1 (5 bases). CDR1 is SEHNR and CDR2 is FQNEAQ in the germline V gene (reference sequence). The CDR3 extends over 12 amino acids. V lost 5 bases to trimming and J lost 7 bases, with 12 bases between them. The CDR3 nucleotides read TGTGCCAGCAGCATCCAGGGTGGGGAGCAGTACTTC. It encodes CASSIQGGEQYF.

The genes are TRBV7-9 and TRBJ2-3; D is possibly TRBD2 (6 bases). Germline V gives CDR1 SEHNR, CDR2 FQNEAQ (reference sequence). The CDR3 has 16 residues. V was shortened by 4 bases and J by 1 base, with 15 bases between the two germline ends. CDR3 nucleotides: TGTGCCAGCAGCTCTTACGGGAGTACGGGCACAGATACGCAGTATTTT. Amino acids: CASSSYGSTGTDTQYF.

The chain carries TRBV18 and TRBJ2-2; 7 nucleotides agree with TRBD2. The V segment lost 4 bases and the J segment 1 base; nucleotides outside the gene matches: 9. This CDR3 has 17 amino acids. In germline, CDR1 is KGHSH, CDR2 LQKENI. The CDR3 DNA is TGTGCCAGCTCACGCCGACTAGCTGAAGGGAACACCGGGGAGCTGTTTTTT. Amino acid sequence: CASSRRLAEGNTGELFF.

The chain has TRBV18 and TRBJ2-2; no definite D call. Trimming pared 4 bases from V and 7 bases from J, leaving 13 bases between. The CDR3 has 14 amino acids. Germline assignment: CDR1 KGHSH and CDR2 LQKENI. This chain's CDR3 is CASSLQSLGGELFF. In DNA, the CDR3 is TGTGCCAGCTCACTTCAGAGTCTAGGCGGGGAGCTGTTTTTT.

The CDR3: CASTRTGEVNTEAFF. The CDR3 nucleotides are TGCGCCAGCACCCGAACAGGGGAGGTGAACACTGAAGCTTTCTTT. The chain is built from TRBV5-1 and TRBJ1-1; 7 nucleotides align to TRBD1. V lost 6 bases and J lost 0; bases outside the gene matches: 8. This CDR3 region has 15 residues. Per the germline V gene, CDR1 is SGHRS and CDR2 is YFSETQ.

The chain carries TRBV7-2 and TRBJ1-5; maybe TRBD1 (5 bases). Germline-derived CDR1 and CDR2 are SGHTA and FQGNSA. The CDR3 has 15 amino acids. Trimming left V 1 base short and J 5 bases short, with 12 bases between. The CDR3 region is CASSLETGGYQPQHF. Here the CDR3 DNA reads TGTGCCAGCAGCTTAGAAACGGGGGGATATCAGCCCCAGCATTTT.

The rearrangement uses TRBV7-2 and TRBJ1-2; no reliable D call. V was trimmed by 3 bases and J by 4 bases, leaving 12 bases between them. Germline CDR1 and CDR2: SGHTA and FQGNSA. There are 14 residues in the CDR3. Here the CDR3 DNA reads TGTGCCAGCAGCTTGGCGGGGATTTCCTATGGCTACACCTTC. Translation: CASSLAGISYGYTF.

V is TRBV28 and J is TRBJ2-7; D unresolved. The CDR3 contains 13 residues. V lost 1 base, J lost 2 bases, and 6 bases lay in between. The V gene's germline CDR1 is MDHEN and CDR2 SYDVKM. CDR3 bases: TGTGCCAGCAGTTTATTACAGCCCTACGAGCAGTACTTC. Amino acids: CASSLLQPYEQYF.

The rearrangement joins TRBV6-1 to TRBJ1-1, with a weak D call TRBD1 (5 bases). The CDR3 loop spans 12 amino acids. Germline V lookup: CDR1 MNHNS, CDR2 SASEGT. V was cut by 10 bases and J by 5 bases, with 14 bases left in between. CDR3 coding DNA: TGTGCCACCATGGGGGGGGGTACTGAAGCTTTCTTT. Protein product: CATMGGGTEAFF.

The V and J genes are TRBV29-1 and TRBJ1-1; 7 positions agree with TRBD1. V trimming: 0 bases; J trimming: 10 bases; junction bases outside the gene matches: 8. In germline, CDR1 is SQVTM, CDR2 ANQGSEA. This CDR3 region has 13 residues. This CDR3 reads CSVEDLTGVAAFF. DNA for the CDR3: TGCAGCGTTGAAGATTTAACAGGGGTCGCAGCTTTCTTT.

The CDR3 sequence is CASSPGQDRSNEQFF. The CDR3 DNA reads TGCGCCAGCAGCCCCGGACAGGATCGGAGCAATGAGCAGTTCTTC. The chain links TRBV5-1 to TRBJ2-1, with 7 bases matching TRBD1. This CDR3 contains 15 residues. Germline-derived CDR1 and CDR2 are SGHRS and YFSETQ. J lost 6 bases, V lost 4 bases, and 10 bases had no gene match. Full variable domain (outside the CDR3, taken from reference TRBV5-1 and TRBJ2-1): KAGVTQTPRYLIKTRGQQVTLSCSPISGHRSVSWYQQTPGQGLQFLFEYFSETQRNKGNFPGRFSGRQFSNSRSEMNVSTLELGDSALYLCASSPGQDRSNEQFFGPGTRLTVL.

The chain couples TRBV7-9 to TRBJ1-3; D possibly corresponds to TRBD1 (6 bases). V dropped 6 bases and J dropped 4 bases, with 13 bases sitting between them. Germline V lookup: CDR1 SEHNR, CDR2 FQNEAQ (reference sequence). The CDR3 extends over 14 amino acids. CDR3 DNA: TGTGCCAGCAGAGGGGGAGGGGCCGGAAACACCATATATTTT. The encoded protein is CASRGGGAGNTIYF.